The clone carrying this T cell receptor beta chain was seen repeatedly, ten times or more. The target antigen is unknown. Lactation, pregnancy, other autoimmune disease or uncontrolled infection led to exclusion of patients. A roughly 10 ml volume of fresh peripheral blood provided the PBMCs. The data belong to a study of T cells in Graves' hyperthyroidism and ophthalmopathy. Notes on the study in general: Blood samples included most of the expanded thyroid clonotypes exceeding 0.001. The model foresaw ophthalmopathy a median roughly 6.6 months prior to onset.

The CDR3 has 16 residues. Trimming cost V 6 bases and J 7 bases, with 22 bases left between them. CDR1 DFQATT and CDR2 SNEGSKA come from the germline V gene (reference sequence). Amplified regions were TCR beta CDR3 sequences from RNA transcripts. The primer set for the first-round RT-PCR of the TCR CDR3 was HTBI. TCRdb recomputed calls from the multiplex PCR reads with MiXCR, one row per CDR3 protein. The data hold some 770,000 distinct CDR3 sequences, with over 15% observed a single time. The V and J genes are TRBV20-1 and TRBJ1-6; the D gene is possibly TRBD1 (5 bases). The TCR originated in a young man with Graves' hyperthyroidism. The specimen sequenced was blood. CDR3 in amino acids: CSAPLRPGVKNSPLHF. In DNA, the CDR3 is TGCAGTGCCCCACTCCGTCCGGGGGTAAAAAATTCACCCCTCCACTTT.